The clone carrying this TCR beta chain was counted ten times or more. Antigen: not known. These data are taken from a study of identical twins. Study observations and caveats: The study based its conclusions on cross-sectional statistical analysis and did not follow the same donors. Excess twin sharing in beta out-of-frame sequences was weaker. High-abundance cord blood beta clonotypes had fewer insertions; memory repertoires showed none.

Carrying unique molecular identifiers, the cDNA also gained a universal primer site through template switching. TCRdb re-analysed the 5' RACE reads in MiXCR, keeping a single row per CDR3 protein. Altogether hundreds of thousands of distinct CDR3 sequences are present, less than 7% being singletons, with the ten largest covering roughly 1.6%. This sequence was found in a man aged 18-30 years in good health. Sequencing was performed on naive T cells sorted from blood.

The CDR3 reads CASSLLAGGPSDTQYF. In nucleotides, the CDR3 is TGTGCCAGCAGCTTACTAGCGGGAGGGCCGTCAGATACGCAGTATTTT. The genes are TRBV5-6 and TRBJ2-3; 13 bases agree with TRBD2. This CDR3 comprises 16 residues. V lost 2 bases and J lost 4; bases outside the gene matches: 4. Germline CDR1 reads SGHDT; CDR2 reads YYEEEE.